This T cell receptor beta chain originates from a study of somatic mutations in cytotoxic T cells in rheumatoid arthritis. Study observations and caveats: For rheumatoid arthritis patients, the slight TRBV07 underrepresentation lacked multiple-comparison adjustment. There was no significant difference in CD8+ T-cell clonality between rheumatoid arthritis patients and age-matched healthy controls. Greater age accompanied higher CD8+ clonality in rheumatoid arthritis patients, a pattern that was absent in healthy controls.

Worth noting for this clone: Its specificity is not known.

The CDR3 has 17 residues. The V and J ends lost 5 bases and 2 bases, in that order; junction bases with no gene match: 11. The germline V gene encodes CDR1 SQVTM and CDR2 ANQGSEA. Recruitment of healthy controls drew on blood donors, who had a median age of roughly 57 years (range about 21-75) and were approximately 60% female. The assay was immunoSEQ multiplex PCR, and TCRdb's table has in-frame clones only and misses some. The sample lists more than 35,000 clones; under 85% were seen once. The clonotype was recovered from a man aged 35-49 years in good health. The gene calls are TRBV29-1 and TRBJ2-7, with 14 bases fitting TRBD2. The sequencing sample was made of CD8+ T cells sorted from blood. CDR3 coding DNA: TGCAGCGTTTATTCCGGGACTAGCGGGGGATTCCCCTACGAGCAGTACTTC. It specifies CSVYSGTSGGFPYEQYF.